These 7 T cell receptor beta chains came from one sample sequenced in a study of blood T cell repertoires in COVID-19. Clones were sequenced by immunoSEQ multiplex PCR, and TCRdb holds only the in-frame ones, with some missing. The table has about 120,000 clones, more than 75% seen once. Material for sequencing was peripheral blood. The receptors here all came from a man aged 60-69 years with acute or convalescent COVID-19.

This clone was seen a few times. J is TRBJ2-4 and V is TRBV6-5; D perhaps matches TRBD1 (5 bases). V was shortened by 6 bases and J by 3 bases, with 15 bases between the two germline ends. The CDR3 sequence is 15 residues long. The germline CDR1 and CDR2 sequences are MNHEY and SVGAGI. The CDR3 bases are TGTGCCAGCAGCTCCAGGGTGGTTGGCAAAAACATTCAGTACTTC. This codes for CASSSRVVGKNIQYF.

The V and J genes are TRBV16 and TRBJ1-4, with 7 bases aligning to TRBD1. This CDR3 region has 16 residues. Germline V lookup: CDR1 KGHSY, CDR2 FQNENV. The V gene end was trimmed by 7 bases and the J gene end by 7 bases; junction bases not matched to a gene: 15. The CDR3 DNA reads as TGTGCCAGCACCTCACTCAAGGGGACAGTCGGTGAAAAACTGTTTTTT. Its protein is CASTSLKGTVGEKLFF.

The rearrangement uses TRBV11-2 and TRBJ2-3; TRBD2 might be the D (5 bases). This CDR3 comprises 13 residues. V lost 2 bases, J lost 10 bases, and 13 bases lay in between. CDR1 and CDR2 from the germline V gene are SGHAT and FQNNGV. The CDR3 DNA is TGTGCCAGCAGCTTAAACCCCGAGGGTTCGCAGTATTTT. Translation: CASSLNPEGSQYF.

The chain is built from TRBV7-2 and TRBJ1-1; D may be TRBD1 (6 bases). The ends were cut back, 5 bases at V and 2 bases at J, with 18 bases in the middle. CDR1 is SGHTA, CDR2 FQGNSA, per germline. The CDR3 is 16 residues long. The CDR3: CASSPQGTQLNTEAFF. The CDR3 DNA reads as TGTGCCAGCAGCCCCCAGGGGACCCAGCTTAACACTGAAGCTTTCTTT. Full variable domain (rest looked up from reference TRBV7-2 and TRBJ1-1): GAGVSQSPSNKVTEKGKDVELRCDPISGHTALYWYRQSLGQGLEFLIYFQGNSAPDKSGLPSDRFSAERTGGSVSTLTIQRTQQEDSAVYLCASSPQGTQLNTEAFFGQGTRLTVV.

The V call is TRBV11-2, the J call TRBJ2-3; TRBD1 matches at 7 bases. V shed 7 bases, J shed 4 bases, and the junction held 8 bases outside the gene matches. The CDR3 sequence is 14 residues long. Germline loops: CDR1 SGHAT, CDR2 FQNNGV. The CDR3: CASTIGQVSDTQYF. Written as DNA, the CDR3 is TGTGCCAGCACCATAGGACAGGTATCAGATACGCAGTATTTT.

The rearrangement joins TRBV13 to TRBJ2-7; 11 bases agree with TRBD1. Trimming at V came to 5 bases and at J to 6 bases, leaving 3 bases not matched to a gene. Germline loops: CDR1 PRHDT, CDR2 FYEKMQ (reference sequence). There are 13 residues in the CDR3. Here the CDR3 reads CASSRDRGIEQYF. The DNA of the CDR3 is TGTGCCAGCAGCCGGGACAGGGGGATCGAGCAGTACTTC.

The chain recombines TRBV7-9 with TRBJ1-2; no definite D call. The CDR3 consists of 13 residues. Trimming stripped 2 bases from V and 9 bases from J, with 13 bases between. Germline assignment: CDR1 SEHNR and CDR2 FQNEAQ (reference sequence). The CDR3 is CASSLSEGRSYTF. The CDR3 nucleotides read TGTGCCAGCAGCTTATCGGAGGGAAGGAGCTACACCTTC.